A single sample is the source of the 31 T cell receptor beta chains below, sequenced in a study of shared clonotypes between healthy human individuals. The data were produced by immunoSEQ multiplex PCR, yet TCRdb's version contains in-frame clones alone and is incomplete. This table has over 850,000 clones, approximately 80% appearing once. The sample was memory CD4+ T cells from PBMCs. As for subset: CD45RA-negative fraction. The receptor source for this set is a man in his late teens or twenties in good health. Some clones in this sample may be carry-over from other donors' samples.

The chain combines TRBV29-1 with TRBJ2-1; no reliable D call. Germline-derived CDR1 and CDR2 are SQVTM and ANQGSEA. The CDR3 covers 11 residues. Trimming removed 4 bases from V and 4 bases from J, with 5 bases in between. CDR3 amino acids: CSVVGYNEQFF. CDR3 nucleotides: TGCAGCGTTGTAGGATACAATGAGCAGTTCTTC.

This clone was detected a few times. The chain employs TRBV4-2 and TRBJ2-6; no reliable D call. In germline, CDR1 is LGHNA, CDR2 YNFKEQ. CDR3 length: 17 residues. The ends were cut back, 0 bases at V and 6 bases at J, with 15 bases in the middle. Here the CDR3 reads CASSQDGWALAANVLTF. The CDR3 nucleotides are TGTGCCAGCAGCCAAGATGGATGGGCCCTGGCGGCCAACGTCCTGACTTTC.

Notes on this clone: A read error is the likely source, as a far larger clone sits one nucleotide away. As DNA, the CDR3 is TGCGCCAGCAGCCCGACGCGGGGGGGTAACGCTGAAGCTTTCTTT. Translated, it gives CASSPTRGGNAEAFF. This chain links TRBV5-1 with TRBJ1-1; D may be TRBD1 (5 bases). V was cut by 4 bases and J by 6 bases, with 19 bases left in between. CDR3 length: 15 amino acids. The V gene's germline CDR1 is SGHRS and CDR2 YFSETQ.

The chain combines TRBV15 with TRBJ2-6; D call uncertain. Trimming removed 5 bases from V and 0 bases from J, with 11 bases in between. Germline V gene data show CDR1 as LNHNV and CDR2 as YYDKDF (reference sequence). This CDR3 has 16 amino acids. The CDR3 protein is CATSSRSYSGANVLTF. CDR3 bases: TGTGCCACCAGCTCCCGCAGTTACTCTGGGGCCAACGTCCTGACTTTC.

This chain connects TRBV4-2 to TRBJ1-4; D is possibly TRBD1 (6 bases). Germline V lookup: CDR1 LGHNA, CDR2 YNFKEQ. V dropped 1 base and J dropped 8 bases, with 14 bases sitting between them. The CDR3 is made up of 15 amino acids. CDR3 nucleotides: TGTGCCAGCAGCCAAGGTTCAGGGGAGAAAGAAAAACTGTTTTTT. Its protein product is CASSQGSGEKEKLFF.

This clone has a count of ten or more. The chain employs TRBV30 and TRBJ2-4; tentatively, D is TRBD1 (6 bases). The CDR3 has 12 amino acids. The V end lost 0 bases, the J end lost 7 bases, and 7 bases lay between the germline ends. Per the germline V gene, CDR1 is GTSNPN and CDR2 is SVGIG (reference sequence). Here the CDR3 DNA reads TGTGCCTGGAGTGTAACAGGGAACATTCAGTACTTC. Its translation is CAWSVTGNIQYF.

This clone appeared once. At one of its ends the junction is not consistent with the germline gene, which may arise from a read error. The chain carries TRBV28 and TRBJ2-2, with D possibly matching TRBD2 (6 bases). Germline values: CDR1 MDHEN, CDR2 SYDVKM. This CDR3 is built from 16 residues. In DNA form, the CDR3 reads TGTGCCAGCAGTTTAATCGGTGGGACCAAACGCGGGGAGCTGTCTTTT. Translation gives CASSLIGGTKRGELSF.

This clone has more than one count but fewer than ten. V gene TRBV5-6 combines with J gene TRBJ1-5; unclear D gene. Trimming took 4 bases from V and 0 from J, leaving 11 bases between them. The CDR3 totals 15 residues. Germline values: CDR1 SGHDT, CDR2 YYEEEE. Here the CDR3 DNA reads TGTGCCAGCAGCCGGACCGAGTATAGCAATCAGCCCCAGCATTTT. This gives the protein CASSRTEYSNQPQHF.

This clone was counted a single time. V usage is TRBV10-3 and J usage is TRBJ2-4; D gene uncertain. CDR1 is ENHRY and CDR2 is SYGVKD in the germline V gene. The CDR3 loop spans 15 amino acids. The V gene lost 2 bases and the J gene lost 0 bases, with 8 bases spanning the gap. The CDR3: CAISETNIAKNIQYF. The CDR3, as DNA: TGTGCCATCAGTGAGACAAACATAGCCAAAAACATTCAGTACTTC.

The chain carries TRBV7-3 and TRBJ2-1; 8 nucleotides agree with TRBD2. The germline CDR1 and CDR2 sequences are SGHTA and FQGTGA. The CDR3 runs 15 residues. J was trimmed by 6 bases and V by 2 bases; bases with no gene match: 6. The CDR3 protein is CASSLSSGSFNEQFF. CDR3 nucleotide sequence: TGTGCCAGCAGCTTATCAAGCGGGAGTTTCAATGAGCAGTTCTTC.

The CDR3 sequence is CASSLDSGSHGYTF. The CDR3 nucleotides are TGTGCCAGCAGCTTAGATTCAGGGAGCCATGGCTACACCTTC. The chain couples TRBV7-9 to TRBJ1-2; D possibly corresponds to TRBD1 (5 bases). The CDR3 runs 14 residues. V shed 1 base and J shed 6 bases, with 12 bases lying between them. Germline V CDR1 and CDR2: SEHNR, FQNEAQ (reference sequence).

The rearrangement links TRBV5-1 to TRBJ2-5, with D possibly being TRBD2 (5 bases). V lost 1 base and J lost 5, with 12 bases in between. Germline loops: CDR1 SGHRS, CDR2 YFSETQ. The CDR3 totals 14 residues. The CDR3 sequence is CASSLPRRGETQYF. The CDR3 DNA follows: TGCGCCAGCAGCTTGCCTCGTAGAGGGGAGACCCAGTACTTC.

The gene calls are TRBV7-9 and TRBJ2-3; D unresolved. V was shortened by 3 bases and J by 3 bases, with 13 bases between the two germline ends. CDR3 length: 15 residues. Germline CDR1 reads SEHNR; CDR2 reads FQNEAQ (reference sequence). The CDR3 reads CASSFGEGRTDTQYF. CDR3 in DNA: TGTGCCAGCAGCTTCGGCGAAGGCCGGACAGATACGCAGTATTTT.

This chain links TRBV4-3 with TRBJ1-2; TRBD1 matches at 9 bases. The CDR3 is 13 residues long. Germline lookup yields CDR1 LGHNA and CDR2 YSLEER. V shed 3 bases and J 8 bases; nucleotides not matched to a gene: 4. CDR3 region: CASSQTGGGGYTF. The CDR3 DNA follows: TGCGCCAGCAGCCAGACAGGGGGAGGCGGCTACACCTTC.

The chain employs TRBV27 and TRBJ2-7, with D possibly TRBD2 on 6 matching bases. Germline CDR1 is MNHEY and CDR2 is SMNVEV (reference sequence). CDR3 length: 15 amino acids. Between the trimmed V and J ends, which lost 2 bases and 2 bases, there was a span of 13 bases. The CDR3 loop reads CASSLRAGRTYEQYF. As DNA, the CDR3 is TGTGCCAGCAGTTTACGTGCAGGGAGGACCTACGAGCAGTACTTC.

The chain joins TRBV30 to TRBJ1-4; 7 nucleotides line up with TRBD1. V shed 0 bases and J 7 bases; nucleotides not matched to a gene: 5. The CDR3 spans 14 residues. Germline lookup yields CDR1 GTSNPN and CDR2 SVGIG (reference sequence). CDR3 protein: CAWSVGDSTEKLFF. The DNA for the CDR3 is TGTGCCTGGAGTGTAGGGGACAGCACTGAAAAACTGTTTTTT.

CDR3 amino acids: CASSPGQGPGELFF. DNA of the CDR3: TGTGCCAGCAGCCCCGGACAGGGGCCCGGGGAGCTGTTTTTT. V is TRBV7-2 and J is TRBJ2-2, with 9 bases lining up with TRBD1. Germline CDR1 and CDR2: SGHTA and FQGNSA. With V trimmed by 5 bases and J by 6 bases, 4 bases remained unmatched. This CDR3 is 14 amino acids long.

For the CDR3, the DNA is TGTGCCAGCACCCAAGGACTAGCGTCAAGTTCCGAGCAGTACTTC. Amino acids: CASTQGLASSSEQYF. The chain is built from TRBV7-2 and TRBJ2-7; 9 bases fit TRBD2. CDR1 is SGHTA, CDR2 FQGNSA, per germline. Germline trimming cut 7 bases from V and 6 bases from J; bases unmatched to any gene: 13. The CDR3 sequence is 15 residues long. Full variable domain (rest looked up from reference TRBV7-2 and TRBJ2-7): GAGVSQSPSNKVTEKGKDVELRCDPISGHTALYWYRQSLGQGLEFLIYFQGNSAPDKSGLPSDRFSAERTGGSVSTLTIQRTQQEDSAVYLCASTQGLASSSEQYFGPGTRLTVT.

V is TRBV7-2 and J is TRBJ2-7, with no clear D. The CDR3 has 14 amino acids. Germline-derived CDR1 and CDR2 are SGHTA and FQGNSA. V lost 1 base to trimming and J lost 3 bases, with 10 bases between them. In nucleotides, the CDR3 is TGTGCCAGCAGCTTAGGCTTTCCCAGCTACGAGCAGTACTTC. Protein product: CASSLGFPSYEQYF. Full variable domain (missing parts from reference TRBV7-2 and TRBJ2-7): GAGVSQSPSNKVTEKGKDVELRCDPISGHTALYWYRQSLGQGLEFLIYFQGNSAPDKSGLPSDRFSAERTGGSVSTLTIQRTQQEDSAVYLCASSLGFPSYEQYFGPGTRLTVT.

J is TRBJ2-6 and V is TRBV11-2; no clear D. Germline V gene sequence: CDR1 SGHAT, CDR2 FQNNGV. Trimming took off 5 bases at V and 0 bases at J, with 8 bases between the two ends. The CDR3 totals 15 residues. The CDR3 DNA reads TGTGCCAGCAGCCGATCCGGCTCTGGGGCCAACGTCCTGACTTTC. Protein: CASSRSGSGANVLTF.

This clone was seen a single time. The genes are TRBV29-1 and TRBJ1-2; no clear D gene. This CDR3 region has 15 residues. CDR1 is SQVTM, CDR2 ANQGSEA, per germline. V lost 7 bases, J lost 0 bases, and 18 bases lay in between. In DNA, the CDR3 is TGCAGCGCCCGAATGGGTACAGCAGCTAACTATGGCTACACCTTC. It yields the protein CSARMGTAANYGYTF.

The chain links TRBV5-1 to TRBJ2-7; D may be TRBD1 (6 bases). Germline V gives CDR1 SGHRS, CDR2 YFSETQ. The CDR3 consists of 13 residues. The V end was cut by 2 bases, the J end by 5 bases, with 11 bases between. The CDR3 spells CASSFTGPNEQYF. The CDR3 DNA follows: TGCGCCAGCAGCTTTACAGGGCCCAACGAGCAGTACTTC.

The chain carries TRBV5-1 and TRBJ2-1, with a possible D match to TRBD2 (6 bases). This CDR3 is 15 amino acids long. Trimming pared 2 bases from V and 1 base from J, leaving 10 bases between. Germline values: CDR1 SGHRS, CDR2 YFSETQ. The CDR3 sequence: CASSLSGFSYNEQFF. DNA for the CDR3: TGCGCCAGCAGCTTAAGCGGGTTTTCCTACAATGAGCAGTTCTTC.

A single count supports this clone. The V call is TRBV7-2, the J call TRBJ2-5, with D uncertain. The germline gives CDR1 SGHTA, CDR2 FQGNSA. Between the trimmed V and J ends, which lost 0 bases and 2 bases, there was a span of 7 bases. The CDR3 runs 14 residues. Written as DNA, the CDR3 is TGTGCCAGCAGCTTAGCTTACTTTCAAGAGACCCAGTACTTC. This gives the protein CASSLAYFQETQYF. The entire variable domain, with the rest obtained from reference TRBV7-2 and TRBJ2-5, is as follows: GAGVSQSPSNKVTEKGKDVELRCDPISGHTALYWYRQSLGQGLEFLIYFQGNSAPDKSGLPSDRFSAERTGGSVSTLTIQRTQQEDSAVYLCASSLAYFQETQYFGPGTRLLVL.

The rearrangement joins TRBV7-3 to TRBJ1-1; 7 bases map to TRBD1. CDR1 is SGHTA, CDR2 FQGTGA, per germline. CDR3 length: 13 amino acids. V dropped 3 bases and J dropped 8; count of bases not matched to a gene: 6. This CDR3 is CASSFIRGEEAFF. As DNA, the CDR3 is TGTGCCAGCAGCTTCATCAGGGGGGAGGAAGCTTTCTTT.

This clone came up a few times. The V and J genes are TRBV11-2 and TRBJ2-3, with 8 bases identical to TRBD2. The germline gives CDR1 SGHAT, CDR2 FQNNGV. V was clipped by 5 bases and J by 6 bases; unmatched bases: 10. CDR3 length: 15 residues. In DNA form, the CDR3 reads TGTGCCAGCAGCCTAACGGGGGCGGGAGGCGATACGCAGTATTTT. It codes for CASSLTGAGGDTQYF.

The table lists this clone with a count of one. The chain recombines TRBV4-1 with TRBJ1-2; a weak D match, TRBD1 (5 bases). Trimming took off 0 bases at V and 5 bases at J, with 10 bases between the two ends. This CDR3 is built from 14 residues. The germline V gene has CDR1 MGHRA and CDR2 YSYEKL. In nucleotides, the CDR3 is TGCGCCAGCAGCCAAGATTTGGCAGGGTATGGCTACACCTTC. Protein: CASSQDLAGYGYTF.

This clone appeared once. The chain joins TRBV7-6 to TRBJ2-2; D unclear. Per the germline V gene, CDR1 is SGHVS and CDR2 is FNYEAQ. V gave up 0 bases and J gave up 2 bases, with 10 bases separating them. The CDR3 is 16 amino acids. The CDR3 is CASSLAPRLNTGELFF. CDR3 nucleotide sequence: TGTGCCAGCAGCTTAGCCCCACGGCTAAACACCGGGGAGCTGTTTTTT.

The table lists this clone with a count of one. The chain recombines TRBV2 with TRBJ1-4; 10 bases fit TRBD1. Losses at the gene ends were 4 bases for V and 9 bases for J; bases not matched to a gene: 8. Germline loops: CDR1 SNHLY, CDR2 FYNNEI. This CDR3 has 15 residues. This chain's CDR3 is CASSGAGTGEKKLFF. The CDR3 bases are TGTGCCAGCAGTGGGGCCGGGACAGGGGAAAAAAAACTGTTTTTT. Full variable domain (remainder filled in from reference TRBV2 and TRBJ1-4): EPEVTQTPSHQVTQMGQEVILRCVPISNHLYFYWYRQILGQKVEFLVSFYNNEISEKSEIFDDQFSVERPDGSNFTLKIRSTKLEDSAMYFCASSGAGTGEKKLFFGSGTQLSVL.

This clone appeared a single time. This chain links TRBV5-1 with TRBJ2-1, with 10 bases that match TRBD1. This CDR3 has 17 residues. V lost 4 bases and J lost 5; bases outside the gene matches: 12. Germline lookup yields CDR1 SGHRS and CDR2 YFSETQ. CDR3 in amino acids: CASSLGQGGTGNNEQFF. The CDR3 DNA follows: TGCGCCAGCAGCCTAGGACAGGGGGGAACAGGTAACAATGAGCAGTTCTTC.

This clone was counted only a few times. CDR3 bases: TGTGCCAGCAGTCCCAGGGCTCGCCACGACACCTTC. Translated: CASSPRARHDTF. V gene TRBV28 combines with J gene TRBJ1-2; possible D gene TRBD1, 5 bases. Trimming removed 5 bases at V and 12 bases at J, with 16 bases between. The CDR3 is 12 residues long. Germline V gives CDR1 MDHEN, CDR2 SYDVKM.